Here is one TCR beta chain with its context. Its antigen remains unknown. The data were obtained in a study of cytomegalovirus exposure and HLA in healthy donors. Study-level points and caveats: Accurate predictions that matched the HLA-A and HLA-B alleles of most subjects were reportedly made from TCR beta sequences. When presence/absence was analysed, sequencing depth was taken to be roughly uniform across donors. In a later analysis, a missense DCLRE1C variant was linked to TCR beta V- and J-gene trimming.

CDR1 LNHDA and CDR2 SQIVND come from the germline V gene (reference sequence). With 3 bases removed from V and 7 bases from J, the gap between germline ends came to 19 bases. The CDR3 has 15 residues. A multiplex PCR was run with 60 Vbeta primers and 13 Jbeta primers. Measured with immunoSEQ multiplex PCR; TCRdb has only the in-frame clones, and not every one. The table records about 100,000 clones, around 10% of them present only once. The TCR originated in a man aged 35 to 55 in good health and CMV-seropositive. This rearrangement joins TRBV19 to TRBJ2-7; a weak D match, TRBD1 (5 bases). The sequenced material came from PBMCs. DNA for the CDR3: TGTGCCAGTAGTATTGGTGGACAACGGACCGCGGAGCAGTACTTC. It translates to CASSIGGQRTAEQYF.